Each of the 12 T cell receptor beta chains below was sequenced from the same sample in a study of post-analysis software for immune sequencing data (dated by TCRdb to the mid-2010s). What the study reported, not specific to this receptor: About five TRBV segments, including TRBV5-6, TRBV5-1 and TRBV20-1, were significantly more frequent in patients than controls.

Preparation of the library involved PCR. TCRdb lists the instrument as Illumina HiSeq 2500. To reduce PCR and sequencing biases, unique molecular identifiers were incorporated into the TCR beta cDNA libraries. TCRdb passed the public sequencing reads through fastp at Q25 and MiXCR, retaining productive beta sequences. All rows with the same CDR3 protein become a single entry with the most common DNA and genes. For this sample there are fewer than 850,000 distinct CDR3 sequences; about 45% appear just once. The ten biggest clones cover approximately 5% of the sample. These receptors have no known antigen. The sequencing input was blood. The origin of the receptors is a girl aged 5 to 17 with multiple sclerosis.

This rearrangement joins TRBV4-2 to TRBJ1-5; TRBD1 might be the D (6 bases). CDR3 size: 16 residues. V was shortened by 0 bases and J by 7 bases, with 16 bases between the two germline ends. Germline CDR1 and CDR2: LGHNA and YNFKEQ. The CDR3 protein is CASSQDWGGAGQPQHF. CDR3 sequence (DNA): TGTGCCAGCAGCCAAGACTGGGGGGGGGCTGGGCAGCCCCAGCATTTT.

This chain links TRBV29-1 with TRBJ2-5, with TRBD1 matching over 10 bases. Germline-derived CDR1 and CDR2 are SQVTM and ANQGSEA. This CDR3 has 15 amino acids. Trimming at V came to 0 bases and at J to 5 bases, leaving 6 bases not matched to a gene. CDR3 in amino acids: CSVEDRQGAGETQYF. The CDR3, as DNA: TGCAGCGTTGAAGATAGACAGGGGGCAGGGGAGACCCAGTACTTC.

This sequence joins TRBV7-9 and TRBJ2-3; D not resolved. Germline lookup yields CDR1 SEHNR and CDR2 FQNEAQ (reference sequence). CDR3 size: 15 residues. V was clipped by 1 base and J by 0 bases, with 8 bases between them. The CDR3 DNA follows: TGTGCCAGCAGCTTAGAGGCGGAGAGCACAGATACGCAGTATTTT. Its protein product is CASSLEAESTDTQYF.

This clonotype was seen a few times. The CDR3 region has the DNA TGTGCCATCATTGGGAACCGACAGAACAATGAGCAGTTCTTC. This gives the protein CAIIGNRQNNEQFF. The V gene is TRBV6-1, the J gene TRBJ2-1, with D maybe TRBD1 (5 bases). Germline V CDR1 and CDR2: MNHNS, SASEGT. Trimming took off 10 bases at V and 5 bases at J, with 18 bases between the two ends. This CDR3 is 14 amino acids long.

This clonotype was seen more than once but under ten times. The DNA for the CDR3 is TGTGCCAGCAGCACACGCGGTCCAGGACAGGGTTATGAAAAACTGTTTTTT. Residues: CASSTRGPGQGYEKLFF. J is TRBJ1-4 and V is TRBV3-1; 8 nucleotides align to TRBD1. Germline V gene data show CDR1 as LGHDT and CDR2 as YNNKEL (reference sequence). This CDR3 comprises 17 residues. The V gene end was trimmed by 5 bases and the J gene end by 6 bases; junction bases not matched to a gene: 14.

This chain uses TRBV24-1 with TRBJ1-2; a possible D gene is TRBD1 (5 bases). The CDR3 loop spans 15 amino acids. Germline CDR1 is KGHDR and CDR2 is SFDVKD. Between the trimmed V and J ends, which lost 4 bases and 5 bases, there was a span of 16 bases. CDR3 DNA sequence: TGTGCCACCAGTGAGGGGCGAGCTGGAGTATATGGCTACACCTTC. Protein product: CATSEGRAGVYGYTF.

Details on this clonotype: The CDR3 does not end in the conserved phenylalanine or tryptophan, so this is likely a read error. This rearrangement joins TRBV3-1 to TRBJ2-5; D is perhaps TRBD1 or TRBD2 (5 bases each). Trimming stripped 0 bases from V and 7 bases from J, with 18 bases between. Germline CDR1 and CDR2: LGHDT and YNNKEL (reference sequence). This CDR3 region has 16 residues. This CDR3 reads CASSQDKGDPRGTQYV. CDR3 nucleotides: TGTGCCAGCAGCCAAGATAAAGGGGACCCCCGAGGGACCCAGTACGTC.

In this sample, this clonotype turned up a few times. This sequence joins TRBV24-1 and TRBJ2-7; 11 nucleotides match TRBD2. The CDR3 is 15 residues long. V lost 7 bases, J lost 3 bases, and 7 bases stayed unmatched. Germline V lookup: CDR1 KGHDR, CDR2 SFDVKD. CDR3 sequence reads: CATRPRLAGNYEQYF. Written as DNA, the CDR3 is TGTGCCACCAGACCAAGACTAGCGGGGAACTACGAGCAGTACTTC.

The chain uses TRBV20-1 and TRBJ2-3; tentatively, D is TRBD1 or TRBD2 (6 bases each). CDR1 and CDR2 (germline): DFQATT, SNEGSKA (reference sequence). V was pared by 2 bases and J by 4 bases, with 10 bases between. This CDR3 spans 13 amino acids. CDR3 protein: CSARSRGADTQYF. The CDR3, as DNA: TGCAGTGCTAGATCTAGGGGGGCAGATACGCAGTATTTT.

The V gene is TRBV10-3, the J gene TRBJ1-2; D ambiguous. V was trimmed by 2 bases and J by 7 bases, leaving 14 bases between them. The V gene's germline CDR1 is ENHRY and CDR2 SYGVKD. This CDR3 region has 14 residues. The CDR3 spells CAISEDLPWGGYTF. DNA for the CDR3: TGTGCCATCAGTGAGGACCTCCCCTGGGGTGGCTACACCTTC.

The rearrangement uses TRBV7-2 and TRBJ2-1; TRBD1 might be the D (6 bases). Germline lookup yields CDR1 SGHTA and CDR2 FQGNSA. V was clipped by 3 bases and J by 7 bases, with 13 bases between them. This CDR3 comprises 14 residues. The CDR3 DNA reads TGTGCCAGCAGCTTGTGGGGGCAGGGGAATGAGCAGTTCTTC. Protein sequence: CASSLWGQGNEQFF. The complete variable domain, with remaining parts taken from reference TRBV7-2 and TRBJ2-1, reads GAGVSQSPSNKVTEKGKDVELRCDPISGHTALYWYRQSLGQGLEFLIYFQGNSAPDKSGLPSDRFSAERTGGSVSTLTIQRTQQEDSAVYLCASSLWGQGNEQFFGPGTRLTVL.

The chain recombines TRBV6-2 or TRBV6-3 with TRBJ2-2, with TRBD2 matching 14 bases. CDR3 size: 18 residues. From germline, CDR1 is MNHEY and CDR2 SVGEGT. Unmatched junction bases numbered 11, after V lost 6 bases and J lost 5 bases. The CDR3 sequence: CASRLTGLAGVRTGELFF. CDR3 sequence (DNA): TGTGCCAGCAGACTTACGGGACTAGCGGGAGTTAGGACCGGGGAGCTGTTTTTT.